Here is one T cell receptor (beta chain) with its context. This record comes from a study of blood T cell repertoires in COVID-19. At the level of the study: There were acute and convalescent COVID-19 samples, and they came from the United States, Italy and Spain. The analysed material was cDNA or gDNA that came from T cells, B-cell-depleted T cells, or PBMCs.

Clones were sequenced by immunoSEQ multiplex PCR, and TCRdb holds only the in-frame ones, with some missing. Of around 500,000 clones in the sample, roughly nine tenths were seen once. Unmatched junction bases numbered 4, after V lost 1 base and J lost 4 bases. Germline V gives CDR1 LGHDT, CDR2 YNNKEL (reference sequence). The length of the CDR3 is 15 residues. Sequenced input: PBMCs or T cells enriched from blood (not recorded which). This rearrangement joins TRBV3-1 (or the pseudogene TRBV3-2) to TRBJ1-1, with 9 bases matching TRBD1. The clonotype comes from a woman aged 55-69 years who had recovered from COVID-19. CDR3 sequence (DNA): TGTGCCAGCAGCCAAGGGGGGGACAGGGCCACTGAAGCTTTCTTT. Translation gives CASSQGGDRATEAFF.